The next 21 T cell receptor beta chains were all read from a single sample in a study of T cells and Merkel cell carcinoma outcomes. Assay: immunoSEQ multiplex PCR; the TCRdb copy retains only in-frame clones and omits some. Of around 16,000 clones in the sample, about four fifths were seen once. Sequenced sample: tumor tissue from Merkel cell carcinoma. Receptor source: a human donor with Merkel cell carcinoma.

The chain is built from TRBV27 and TRBJ1-6; the match to TRBD1 covers 8 bases. The germline gives CDR1 MNHEY, CDR2 SMNVEV (reference sequence). The CDR3 consists of 16 residues. The V gene end was trimmed by 6 bases and the J gene end by 7 bases; junction bases not matched to a gene: 11. The CDR3 loop reads CASSSTGQGYNSPLHF. CDR3 coding DNA: TGTGCCAGCAGCTCGACCGGACAGGGATACAATTCACCCCTCCACTTT.

This clone was picked up one time. The chain links TRBV5-5 to TRBJ2-1, with 7 positions matching TRBD2. Germline CDR1 reads SGHKS; CDR2 reads YYEKEE (reference sequence). V was clipped by 4 bases and J by 4 bases; unmatched bases: 8. The CDR3 totals 15 residues. The chain's CDR3 is CASSRTSVTYNEQFF. As DNA, the CDR3 is TGTGCCAGCAGCCGTACTAGCGTCACTTACAATGAGCAGTTCTTC.

The rearrangement links TRBV30 to TRBJ2-3, with TRBD2 identical over 8 bases. The CDR3 sequence is 19 residues long. J gave up 3 bases and V 5 bases, and 22 bases lay outside the gene matches. Germline V gives CDR1 GTSNPN, CDR2 SVGIG (reference sequence). CDR3: CAWAAAGLRRGVATDTQYF. As DNA, the CDR3 is TGTGCCTGGGCGGCGGCCGGGCTGAGGCGGGGGGTAGCAACAGATACGCAGTATTTT.

The chain joins TRBV7-2 to TRBJ2-2; unclear D gene. V gave up 1 base and J gave up 2 bases, with 5 bases separating them. This CDR3 has 14 amino acids. CDR1 and CDR2 from the germline V gene are SGHTA and FQGNSA. The DNA of the CDR3 is TGTGCCAGCAGCTTAGTAGCCAACACCGGGGAGCTGTTTTTT. This codes for CASSLVANTGELFF.

This clone occurred a few times. CDR3 in amino acids: CASSRTHVTEKLFF. The CDR3 DNA reads as TGTGCCAGTAGTCGGACTCACGTTACCGAAAAACTGTTTTTT. The rearrangement joins TRBV19 to TRBJ1-4; no clear D. Germline-derived CDR1 and CDR2 are LNHDA and SQIVND (reference sequence). The CDR3 contains 14 residues. Trimming removed 5 bases at V and 8 bases at J, with 15 bases between.

The J gene is TRBJ2-5, the V gene TRBV19; 11 bases are shared with TRBD2. V lost 6 bases to trimming and J lost 1 base; unmatched junction nucleotides: 4. The CDR3 has 15 amino acids. Germline V gene sequence: CDR1 LNHDA, CDR2 SQIVND (reference sequence). CDR3: CASRMGLAVQETQYF. For the CDR3, the DNA is TGTGCCAGTAGGATGGGACTAGCGGTCCAAGAGACCCAGTACTTC. Full variable domain (missing parts from reference TRBV19 and TRBJ2-5): DGGITQSPKYLFRKEGQNVTLSCEQNLNHDAMYWYRQDPGQGLRLIYYSQIVNDFQKGDIAEGYSVSREKKESFPLTVTSAQKNPTAFYLCASRMGLAVQETQYFGPGTRLLVL.

The rearrangement joins TRBV4-2 to TRBJ1-2, with D unclear. CDR3 length equals 14 residues. V was pared by 6 bases and J by 5 bases, with 16 bases between. Germline assignment: CDR1 LGHNA and CDR2 YNFKEQ. The CDR3 DNA follows: TGTGCCAGCAGTTCCCGGGGTGAAGAATATGGCTACACCTTC. This encodes CASSSRGEEYGYTF.

V gene TRBV30 combines with J gene TRBJ1-1; D call uncertain. With 1 base removed from V and 2 bases from J, the gap between germline ends came to 2 bases. This CDR3 contains 11 residues. CDR1 and CDR2 (germline): GTSNPN, SVGIG (reference sequence). The CDR3 loop is CAWSDNTEAFF. The CDR3 DNA reads TGTGCCTGGAGTGATAACACTGAAGCTTTCTTT.

The V gene is TRBV30, the J gene TRBJ2-5; TRBD1 agrees at 10 bases. The CDR3 is made up of 16 amino acids. Germline CDR1 and CDR2: GTSNPN and SVGIG (reference sequence). V lost 1 base, J lost 1 base, and 6 bases stayed unmatched. The CDR3 nucleotides are TGTGCCTGGAGTGCTACCGGGACAGGGGTCCAAGAGACCCAGTACTTC. It translates to CAWSATGTGVQETQYF.

The chain carries TRBV5-8 and TRBJ1-2, with a weak D call TRBD1 (6 bases). Trimming removed 2 bases at V and 8 bases at J, with 16 bases between. The CDR3 runs 14 residues. Germline-derived CDR1 and CDR2 are SGHTS and YDEGEE. In DNA form, the CDR3 reads TGTGCCAGCAGCTTCGGGGACAATGGTGTAGGCTACACCTTC. It encodes CASSFGDNGVGYTF.

The gene calls are TRBV11-1 and TRBJ1-6, with D tentatively TRBD1 (5 bases). Germline V lookup: CDR1 SGHAT, CDR2 FQDESV (reference sequence). V shed 4 bases and J shed 7 bases, with 14 bases lying between them. The CDR3 covers 15 residues. CDR3 in amino acids: CASSWGSSTNSPLHF. The CDR3 DNA is TGTGCCAGCAGCTGGGGGAGCTCAACGAATTCACCCCTCCACTTT.

The chain couples TRBV19 to TRBJ2-2; 10 bases line up with TRBD2. The CDR3 loop spans 16 amino acids. The J segment lost 3 bases and the V segment lost 2 bases, leaving 3 bases of the junction unmatched. The germline V gene encodes CDR1 LNHDA and CDR2 SQIVND (reference sequence). In DNA, the CDR3 is TGTGCCAGTAGTATAATAGCGGGGGGAGACACCGGGGAGCTGTTTTTT. Translated: CASSIIAGGDTGELFF.

This clone has only a few counts. The chain recombines TRBV6-1 with TRBJ1-1; possible D gene TRBD1, 6 bases. Trimming stripped 3 bases from V and 1 base from J, with 6 bases between. Germline assignment: CDR1 MNHNS and CDR2 SASEGT. This CDR3 spans 13 amino acids. CDR3 region: CASSEGANTEAFF. The CDR3 DNA reads TGTGCCAGCAGTGAGGGGGCGAACACTGAAGCTTTCTTT.

The chain combines TRBV25-1 with TRBJ1-2; TRBD1 matches 9 bases. There are 13 residues in the CDR3. J lost 14 bases, V lost 6 bases, and 13 bases had no gene match. CDR1 is MGHDK and CDR2 is SYGVNS in the germline V gene. The CDR3 loop reads CASREVRGQGVTF. The CDR3 region has the DNA TGTGCCAGCAGGGAGGTTCGGGGACAGGGCGTTACCTTC.

This sequence joins TRBV6-1 and TRBJ1-5; D gene unclear. This CDR3 region has 15 residues. V gave up 0 bases and J gave up 5 bases, with 11 bases separating them. Germline V gene data show CDR1 as MNHNS and CDR2 as SASEGT. In nucleotides, the CDR3 is TGTGCCAGCAGTGAAGCTAAGAGGGTTGATCAGCCCCAGCATTTT. Residues: CASSEAKRVDQPQHF.

In regard to this clone: At one end, the junction sequence differs from germline, possibly due to a read error. At the DNA level, this CDR3 is encoded by other sequences in the same sample as well. The chain joins TRBV10-1 to TRBJ1-2, with TRBD1 matching over 8 bases. The V gene's germline CDR1 is WNHNN and CDR2 SYGVQD (reference sequence). This CDR3 spans 13 amino acids. In nucleotides, the CDR3 is TGCGCCAGCACAACCACTCGGACAGGGACCCGCTCCTTC. This translates into CASTTTRTGTRSF.

The rearrangement uses TRBV2 and TRBJ2-1, with D perhaps TRBD2 (5 bases). The CDR3 extends over 12 amino acids. V was shortened by 6 bases and J by 9 bases, with 12 bases between the two germline ends. Per the germline V gene, CDR1 is SNHLY and CDR2 is FYNNEI. The CDR3 protein is CASRFDYGEQFF. In DNA, the CDR3 is TGTGCCAGCAGGTTTGACTATGGTGAGCAGTTCTTC. The variable domain in full, with the rest retrieved from reference TRBV2 and TRBJ2-1, is EPEVTQTPSHQVTQMGQEVILRCVPISNHLYFYWYRQILGQKVEFLVSFYNNEISEKSEIFDDQFSVERPDGSNFTLKIRSTKLEDSAMYFCASRFDYGEQFFGPGTRLTVL.

The chain carries TRBV6-5 and TRBJ1-1, with D unresolved. The ends were cut back, 0 bases at V and 3 bases at J, with 8 bases in the middle. This CDR3 is 14 amino acids long. Germline-derived CDR1 and CDR2 are MNHEY and SVGAGI. The CDR3 spells CASSYSHMYTEAFF. CDR3 coding DNA: TGTGCCAGCAGTTACTCTCACATGTACACTGAAGCTTTCTTT.

The chain uses TRBV27 and TRBJ1-6; no clear D. The CDR3 loop spans 15 amino acids. Trimming shortened V by 1 base and J by 5 bases, and 9 bases separated the two germline ends. The germline gives CDR1 MNHEY, CDR2 SMNVEV (reference sequence). CDR3 in amino acids: CASSLLGHDNSPLHF. For the CDR3, the DNA is TGTGCCAGCAGTTTATTGGGCCACGATAATTCACCCCTCCACTTT.

The genes are TRBV7-9 and TRBJ2-3, with D perhaps matching TRBD2 (5 bases). Germline V gene lookup returns CDR1 SEHNR and CDR2 FQNEAQ (reference sequence). V dropped 0 bases and J dropped 2 bases, with 15 bases sitting between them. CDR3 length: 17 residues. CDR3 DNA sequence: TGTGCCAGCAGCTTAGCGAGGAGTGAGCGGTCCACAGATACGCAGTATTTT. It is translated as CASSLARSERSTDTQYF.

The chain recombines TRBV28 with TRBJ1-5; D unclear. Looked up from germline, CDR1 is MDHEN and CDR2 is SYDVKM. Between the trimmed V and J ends, which lost 5 bases and 0 bases, there was a span of 11 bases. The CDR3 consists of 15 residues. CDR3 sequence reads: CASSRGANSNQPQHF. For the CDR3, the DNA is TGTGCCAGCAGTAGAGGAGCTAATAGCAATCAGCCCCAGCATTTT.